These 16 T cell receptor beta chains originate from one sample sequenced in a study of shared clonotypes between healthy human individuals. Repertoires were generated with immunoSEQ multiplex PCR, while TCRdb's copy carries only in-frame clones and drops some. This sample carries about 2 million clones, about 95% of them seen once, and the ten largest clones take about 1.1%. CD8 cells regarded as naive lacked CD45RO, were positively chosen for CCR7, and omitted terminally differentiated effector memory CD45RA+ cells. The sample comprised naive CD8+ T cells sorted from blood. These receptors were taken from a man between 18 and 35 years old in good health.

A remark on this clone: Its ends do not fully match the called genes, so a read error is possible. The J gene is TRBJ2-7, the V gene TRBV7-7; unclear D gene. The CDR3 totals 13 residues. The V gene's germline CDR1 is SSHAT and CDR2 FNYEAQ (reference sequence). The CDR3, as DNA: TGTGCTAGCAGCTTTGGGCAGGACTACGAGCAGTACTTC. This translates into CASSFGQDYEQYF.

The chain links TRBV7-6 to TRBJ2-3, with a weak D call TRBD2 (6 bases). Trimming pared 5 bases from V and 4 bases from J, leaving 7 bases between. Germline CDR1 is SGHVS and CDR2 is FNYEAQ. CDR3 size: 12 residues. CDR3 loop: CASSPGADTQYF. DNA for the CDR3: TGTGCCAGCAGCCCGGGGGCAGATACGCAGTATTTT.

Comments on this clone: Other DNA sequences within the sample encode an identical CDR3. The chain combines TRBV11-2 with TRBJ2-1, with a weak D call TRBD1 (5 bases). The germline CDR1 and CDR2 sequences are SGHAT and FQNNGV. Deletions cut 2 bases from V and 8 bases from J, with 7 bases between. This CDR3 region has 12 residues. The CDR3 nucleotides read TGTGCCAGCAGCTTAACAGGCGATGAGCAGTTCTTC. Its translation is CASSLTGDEQFF.

This clone is a singleton in its sample. The genes are TRBV5-8 and TRBJ2-1, with 11 bases aligning to TRBD2. V was pared by 3 bases and J by 4 bases, with 3 bases of the junction left unmatched. From germline, CDR1 is SGHTS and CDR2 YDEGEE. This CDR3 spans 15 amino acids. In DNA, the CDR3 is TGTGCCAGCAGCTCTGGGACTAGCGGTTACAATGAGCAGTTCTTC. Its protein is CASSSGTSGYNEQFF.

This rearrangement joins TRBV27 to TRBJ1-2; D may be TRBD1 (5 bases). The V gene's germline CDR1 is MNHEY and CDR2 SMNVEV (reference sequence). CDR3 length: 14 residues. V was cut by 2 bases and J by 6 bases, with 13 bases left in between. The DNA for the CDR3 is TGTGCCAGCAGTTTAGGGGCAGGGTTGGATGGCTACACCTTC. Its protein product is CASSLGAGLDGYTF.

The gene calls are TRBV9 and TRBJ2-3, with TRBD2 as a possible D gene (7 bases). The CDR3 consists of 16 residues. The V end was cut by 3 bases, the J end by 2 bases, with 16 bases between. Per germline, CDR1 SGDLS and CDR2 YYNGEE. The CDR3 nucleotides are TGTGCCAGCAGCGCCGGAAGGGGGGGAGTCACAGATACGCAGTATTTT. Protein product: CASSAGRGGVTDTQYF.

The chain carries TRBV6-5 and TRBJ2-1; the D is unclear. V lost 1 base to trimming and J lost 7 bases, with 8 bases between them. The CDR3 extends over 13 amino acids. Germline CDR1 and CDR2: MNHEY and SVGAGI. CDR3 DNA: TGTGCCAGCAGTTACTTTTTAGAGAATGAGCAGTTCTTC. This sequence encodes CASSYFLENEQFF.

The gene calls are TRBV5-6 and TRBJ1-1, with D perhaps TRBD1 (5 bases). The V gene's germline CDR1 is SGHDT and CDR2 YYEEEE. V lost 3 bases, J lost 7 bases, and 16 bases lay in between. This CDR3 comprises 14 residues. The CDR3 sequence: CASSWDRGSNEAFF. The CDR3 bases are TGTGCCAGCAGCTGGGACCGTGGTTCCAATGAAGCTTTCTTT.

The chain recombines TRBV6-5 with TRBJ2-2, with 7 bases lining up with TRBD2. CDR1 and CDR2 (germline): MNHEY, SVGAGI. The CDR3 spans 16 residues. The ends lost 4 bases at V and 1 base at J; junction bases unmatched: 6. In DNA, the CDR3 is TGTGCCAGCAGTTTCCCAGCGGGACGGAACACCGGGGAGCTGTTTTTT. Translation: CASSFPAGRNTGELFF.

The J gene is TRBJ1-1, the V gene TRBV27; D remains ambiguous. CDR1 MNHEY and CDR2 SMNVEV come from the germline V gene (reference sequence). This CDR3 is built from 13 residues. V was pared by 2 bases and J by 7 bases, with 11 bases between. CDR3 region: CASSLSGSFEAFF. Here the CDR3 DNA reads TGTGCCAGCAGTTTAAGTGGGTCATTTGAAGCTTTCTTT.

CDR3: CASSQDRNRPNEKLFF. Here the CDR3 DNA reads TGCGCCAGCAGCCAAGATCGGAACAGGCCGAATGAAAAACTGTTTTTT. The gene calls are TRBV4-3 and TRBJ1-4; possible D gene TRBD1, 5 bases. Germline-derived CDR1 and CDR2 are LGHNA and YSLEER. The CDR3 is 16 residues long. Trimming left V 0 bases short and J 5 bases short, with 13 bases between.

The chain links TRBV18 to TRBJ2-7, with D possibly TRBD2 on 5 matching bases. The germline gives CDR1 KGHSH, CDR2 LQKENI. Trimming removed 4 bases at V and 5 bases at J, with 15 bases between. The CDR3 spans 14 residues. The CDR3 here is CASSREDRGNEQYF. For the CDR3, the DNA is TGTGCCAGCTCACGGGAAGATCGAGGGAACGAGCAGTACTTC.

The CDR3 protein is CASSQDPRPGDTIYF. The CDR3 DNA is TGCGCCAGCAGCCAAGATCCCCGGCCCGGGGACACCATATATTTT. The chain recombines TRBV4-3 with TRBJ1-3; D call uncertain. CDR1 is LGHNA, CDR2 YSLEER, per germline. Trimming removed 0 bases from V and 8 bases from J, with 14 bases in between. This CDR3 spans 15 amino acids.

The sample holds one count of this clone. A clone one base away is much larger, so this may be a read error. In the same sample, other DNA sequences code for this CDR3. The rearrangement links TRBV5-4 to TRBJ2-7; no firm D call. CDR1 is SGHNT, CDR2 YYREEE, per germline (reference sequence). The V and J ends lost 0 bases and 4 bases respectively, with 5 bases between them. CDR3 length equals 12 residues. The CDR3 DNA follows: TGTGCCAGCAGCTTGGGGGGATACGAGCAGTACTTC. Encoded protein: CASSLGGYEQYF.

The chain joins TRBV27 to TRBJ1-5, with a weak D call TRBD1 (5 bases). Germline V gene data show CDR1 as MNHEY and CDR2 as SMNVEV (reference sequence). V dropped 6 bases and J dropped 3 bases, with 15 bases sitting between them. The CDR3 contains 15 residues. CDR3 loop: CASSQGTASNQPQHF. CDR3 nucleotide sequence: TGTGCCAGCAGCCAAGGGACGGCTTCCAATCAGCCCCAGCATTTT.

This clone was detected only once. J is TRBJ2-7 and V is TRBV5-4, with 12 bases identical to TRBD1. The CDR3 has 15 residues. The V segment lost 4 bases and the J segment 6 bases; nucleotides outside the gene matches: 8. Germline V lookup: CDR1 SGHNT, CDR2 YYREEE (reference sequence). The CDR3 DNA follows: TGTGCCAGCAGCAGGCCGGGACAGGGGGCTGGCGAGCAGTACTTC. Its translation: CASSRPGQGAGEQYF.